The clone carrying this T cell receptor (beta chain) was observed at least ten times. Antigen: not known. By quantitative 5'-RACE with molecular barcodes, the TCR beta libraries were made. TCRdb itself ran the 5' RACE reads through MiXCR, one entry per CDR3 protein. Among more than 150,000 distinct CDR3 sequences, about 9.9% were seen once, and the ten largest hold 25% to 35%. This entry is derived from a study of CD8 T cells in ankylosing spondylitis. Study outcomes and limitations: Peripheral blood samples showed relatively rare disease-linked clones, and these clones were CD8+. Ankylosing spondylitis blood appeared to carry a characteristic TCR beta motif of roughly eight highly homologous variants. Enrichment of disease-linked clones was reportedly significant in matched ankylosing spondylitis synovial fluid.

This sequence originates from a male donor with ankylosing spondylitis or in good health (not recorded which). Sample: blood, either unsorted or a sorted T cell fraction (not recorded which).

CDR3 in DNA: TGTGCCAGCAGTTTCGGTCGCCATGGCTACACCTTC. It codes for CASSFGRHGYTF. The gene calls are TRBV12-3 or TRBV12-4 and TRBJ1-2; D remains unclear. V was cut by 3 bases and J by 6 bases, with 8 bases left in between. This CDR3 spans 12 amino acids.